These T cell receptor beta chains were read from a single sample in a study of blood T cell repertoires in COVID-19. Measured with immunoSEQ multiplex PCR; TCRdb has only the in-frame clones, and not every one. The table lists about 210,000 clones, over 75% of them singletons. Source material: peripheral blood. All receptors derive from a woman aged 35 to 49 with acute or convalescent COVID-19. Each CDR3 is given with its conserved first and last residue. The D gene is left open where the match is weak. Some rows mark clone size as missing; the rest say once, few, many or name a class of expanded clone.

CDR3nt: TGTGCCAGCGCAGGGAAGCCTAATCAGCCCCAGCATTTT
CDR3aa: CASAGKPNQPQHF
v_gene: TRBV6-5
j_gene: TRBJ1-5
d_gene: -
abundance: -

CDR3nt: TGCAGCGTCATTGGGACAGGGAGTATGAACACTGAAGCTTTCTTT
CDR3aa: CSVIGTGSMNTEAFF
v_gene: TRBV29-1
j_gene: TRBJ1-1
d_gene: TRBD1
abundance: -

CDR3nt: TGTGCCAGCTCACCAGATTGGGCCAGGATCTATGGCTACACCTTC
CDR3aa: CASSPDWARIYGYTF
v_gene: TRBV18
j_gene: TRBJ1-2
d_gene: -
abundance: -

CDR3nt: TGTGCCAGCAGCGCCAGTGGCTGGACTCCTAACACCATATATTTT
CDR3aa: CASSASGWTPNTIYF
v_gene: TRBV9
j_gene: TRBJ1-3
d_gene: -
abundance: -

CDR3nt: TGTGCCTGGAGTCACCGGGGGGAAAAACTGTTTTTT
CDR3aa: CAWSHRGEKLFF
v_gene: TRBV30
j_gene: TRBJ1-4
d_gene: -
abundance: -

CDR3nt: TGTGCCAGCAGTGAGGCCGGGACAGGGGGCACTGAAGCTTTCTTT
CDR3aa: CASSEAGTGGTEAFF
v_gene: TRBV6-4
j_gene: TRBJ1-1
d_gene: TRBD1
abundance: -

CDR3nt: TGTGCCAGCAGTTCCGACAGGGTCGGGTCAGCTTTCTTT
CDR3aa: CASSSDRVGSAFF
v_gene: TRBV6-2/TRBV6-3
j_gene: TRBJ1-1
d_gene: TRBD1
abundance: -

CDR3nt: TGTGCCAGCAGTTTTGGCCTAGCGGGGGTTAATGAGCAGTTCTTC
CDR3aa: CASSFGLAGVNEQFF
v_gene: TRBV27
j_gene: TRBJ2-1
d_gene: TRBD2
abundance: -

CDR3nt: TGTGCCAGCTCACCATACGGCGGGTCAGTAGCTTCCACAGATACGCAGTATTTT
CDR3aa: CASSPYGGSVASTDTQYF
v_gene: TRBV18
j_gene: TRBJ2-3
d_gene: -
abundance: -

CDR3nt: TGTGCCAGCAGCCCCGGAGTGAAATATACGCAGTATTTT
CDR3aa: CASSPGVKYTQYF
v_gene: TRBV27
j_gene: TRBJ2-3
d_gene: -
abundance: -

CDR3nt: TGTGCCAGCAGCTCGCCCGCCCGGGGAGGTGAGACCCAGTACTTC
CDR3aa: CASSSPARGGETQYF
v_gene: TRBV3-1/TRBV3-2
j_gene: TRBJ2-5
d_gene: -
abundance: -

CDR3nt: TGTGCCAGTAGTCCAGGGATAAGGCAGCCCCAGCATTTT
CDR3aa: CASSPGIRQPQHF
v_gene: TRBV19
j_gene: TRBJ1-5
d_gene: -
abundance: -

CDR3nt: TGCGCCAGCAGCCACACTTTGGGACAGGGTTCATCCTACAACAATCAGCCCCAGCATTTT
CDR3aa: CASSHTLGQGSSYNNQPQHF
v_gene: TRBV4-1
j_gene: TRBJ1-5
d_gene: TRBD1
abundance: -

CDR3nt: TGCACCAGCAGTCAGTATACAGGGAACACTGAAGCTTTCTTT
CDR3aa: CTSSQYTGNTEAFF
v_gene: TRBV1
j_gene: TRBJ1-1
d_gene: -
abundance: -

CDR3nt: TGTGCCAGCAGCTTCCGGAGGCAGGGGGCGACCGGGGCCAACGTCCTGACTTTC
CDR3aa: CASSFRRQGATGANVLTF
v_gene: TRBV5-6
j_gene: TRBJ2-6
d_gene: TRBD1
abundance: -

CDR3nt: TGTGCCAGCAGTGCCGGTAGCGGGGGGCCCACAGATACGCAGTATTTT
CDR3aa: CASSAGSGGPTDTQYF
v_gene: TRBV6-4
j_gene: TRBJ2-3
d_gene: TRBD2
abundance: -

CDR3nt: TGTGCCAGCAGCCGTGCTCTCTCCGGGAATGAGCAGTTCTTC
CDR3aa: CASSRALSGNEQFF
v_gene: TRBV4-2
j_gene: TRBJ2-1
d_gene: -
abundance: -

CDR3nt: TGTGCCAGCAGCCTTTGGGTTACGGGACAGGGGATCCATGGCTACACCTTC
CDR3aa: CASSLWVTGQGIHGYTF
v_gene: TRBV7-2
j_gene: TRBJ1-2
d_gene: TRBD1
abundance: -

CDR3nt: TGTGCCAGCAGCCCCCGAGGACAGGGATCCACTGAAGCTTTCTTT
CDR3aa: CASSPRGQGSTEAFF
v_gene: TRBV9
j_gene: TRBJ1-1
d_gene: TRBD1
abundance: -

CDR3nt: TGTGCCAGCAACCCCCGAGGCAGTGAAGCTTTCTTT
CDR3aa: CASNPRGSEAFF
v_gene: TRBV6-2/TRBV6-3
j_gene: TRBJ1-1
d_gene: -
abundance: -

CDR3nt: TGCGCCAGCAGCCAAGACCGGACAGGGGGCAGCTGGTCTGGAAACACCATATATTTT
CDR3aa: CASSQDRTGGSWSGNTIYF
v_gene: TRBV4-1
j_gene: TRBJ1-3
d_gene: TRBD1
abundance: -

CDR3nt: TGTGCCAGCAGCCGTGACAGTCACAATAATTCACCCCTCCACTTT
CDR3aa: CASSRDSHNNSPLHF
v_gene: TRBV28
j_gene: TRBJ1-6
d_gene: -
abundance: -

CDR3nt: TGCGCCAGCAGCTTGGACAGTGGAAACACCATATATTTT
CDR3aa: CASSLDSGNTIYF
v_gene: TRBV5-1
j_gene: TRBJ1-3
d_gene: -
abundance: -

CDR3nt: TGTGCCAGCAGTTCGACAGGGAATGAAAAACTGTTTTTT
CDR3aa: CASSSTGNEKLFF
v_gene: TRBV6-6
j_gene: TRBJ1-4
d_gene: TRBD1
abundance: -

CDR3nt: TGTGCCAGCAGCGTAGGAGGGATGGGGACAGGGGCCTATGGCTACACCTTC
CDR3aa: CASSVGGMGTGAYGYTF
v_gene: TRBV9
j_gene: TRBJ1-2
d_gene: TRBD1
abundance: -

CDR3nt: TGTGCCAGCAGCGTTACCGGGACAGGGAGAAATCAGCCCCAGCATTTT
CDR3aa: CASSVTGTGRNQPQHF
v_gene: TRBV5-5
j_gene: TRBJ1-5
d_gene: TRBD1
abundance: -

CDR3nt: TGTGCCAGCAGCGTGCGCCACTATGGCTACACCTTC
CDR3aa: CASSVRHYGYTF
v_gene: TRBV9
j_gene: TRBJ1-2
d_gene: -
abundance: -

CDR3nt: TGCAGCGTTGAAGAAGGGGGCGCGGCGAGGTACACCTTC
CDR3aa: CSVEEGGAARYTF
v_gene: TRBV29-1
j_gene: TRBJ1-2
d_gene: TRBD1
abundance: once

CDR3nt: TGTGCCAGCAGCTTAGTAGGGGGACAGGCGCTCTTCTATGGCTACACCTTC
CDR3aa: CASSLVGGQALFYGYTF
v_gene: TRBV7-9
j_gene: TRBJ1-2
d_gene: TRBD1
abundance: -

CDR3nt: TGTGCCAGCAGTCCCGGGACAGGGGCGCTTTATAGCAATCAGCCCCAGCATTTT
CDR3aa: CASSPGTGALYSNQPQHF
v_gene: TRBV2
j_gene: TRBJ1-5
d_gene: TRBD1
abundance: -

CDR3nt: TGTGCCAGCAGCCACAACCCTCGGGACTCCAACAATGAGCAGTTCTTC
CDR3aa: CASSHNPRDSNNEQFF
v_gene: TRBV3-1/TRBV3-2
j_gene: TRBJ2-1
d_gene: -
abundance: -

CDR3nt: TGTGCCAGCTCGACAGGGTCAGAGACCCAGTACTTC
CDR3aa: CASSTGSETQYF
v_gene: TRBV18
j_gene: TRBJ2-5
d_gene: TRBD1
abundance: -

CDR3nt: TGCGCCAGCACTAAGAGGGGGGGATTAGAGACCCAGTACTTC
CDR3aa: CASTKRGGLETQYF
v_gene: TRBV5-1
j_gene: TRBJ2-5
d_gene: -
abundance: once

CDR3nt: TGTGCCAGCAGCCCATTTGTGAGGGACACTGAAGCTTTCTTT
CDR3aa: CASSPFVRDTEAFF
v_gene: TRBV11-2
j_gene: TRBJ1-1
d_gene: -
abundance: -

CDR3nt: TGTGCCAGCAGCTTACGACAGGGCGGTTTGGACACCATATATTTT
CDR3aa: CASSLRQGGLDTIYF
v_gene: TRBV11-2
j_gene: TRBJ1-3
d_gene: TRBD1
abundance: -

CDR3nt: TGTGCCAGCTCTATTGGGCGGGGGGTTCAAGAGACCCAGTACTTC
CDR3aa: CASSIGRGVQETQYF
v_gene: TRBV9
j_gene: TRBJ2-5
d_gene: TRBD2
abundance: -